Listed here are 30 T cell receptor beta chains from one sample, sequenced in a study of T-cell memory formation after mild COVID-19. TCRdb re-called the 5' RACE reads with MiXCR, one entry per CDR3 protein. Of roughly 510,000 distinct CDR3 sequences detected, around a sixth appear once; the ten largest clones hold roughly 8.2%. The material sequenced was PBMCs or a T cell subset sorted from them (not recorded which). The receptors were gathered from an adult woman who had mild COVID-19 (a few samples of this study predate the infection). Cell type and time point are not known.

The CDR3, as DNA: TGCGCCAGCAGCTTGGGAGGGTACTCTGGAAACACCATATATTTT. Protein sequence: CASSLGGYSGNTIYF. V and J are TRBV5-1 and TRBJ1-3, with no clear D. This CDR3 spans 15 amino acids. The V gene lost 0 bases and the J gene lost 0 bases, with 7 bases spanning the gap. The V gene's germline CDR1 is SGHRS and CDR2 YFSETQ.

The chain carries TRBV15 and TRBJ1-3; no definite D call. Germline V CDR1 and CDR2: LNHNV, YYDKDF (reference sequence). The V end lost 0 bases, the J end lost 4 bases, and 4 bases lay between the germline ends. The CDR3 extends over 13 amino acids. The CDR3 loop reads CATSRDPGNTIYF. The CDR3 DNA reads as TGTGCCACCAGCAGAGATCCGGGAAACACCATATATTTT.

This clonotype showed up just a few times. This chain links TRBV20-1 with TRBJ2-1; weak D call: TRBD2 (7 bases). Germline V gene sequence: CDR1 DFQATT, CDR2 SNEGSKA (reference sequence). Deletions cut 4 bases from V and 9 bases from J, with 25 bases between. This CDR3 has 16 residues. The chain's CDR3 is CSAIRGAGTSVSEQFF. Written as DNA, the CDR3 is TGCAGTGCTATACGGGGGGCCGGGACCTCCGTGAGTGAGCAGTTCTTC.

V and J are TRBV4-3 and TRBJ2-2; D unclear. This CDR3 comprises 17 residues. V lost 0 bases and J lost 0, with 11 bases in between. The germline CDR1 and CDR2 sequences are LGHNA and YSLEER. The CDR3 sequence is CASSQDLGSANTGELFF. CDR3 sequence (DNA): TGCGCCAGCAGCCAAGATCTCGGTAGTGCGAACACCGGGGAGCTGTTTTTT.

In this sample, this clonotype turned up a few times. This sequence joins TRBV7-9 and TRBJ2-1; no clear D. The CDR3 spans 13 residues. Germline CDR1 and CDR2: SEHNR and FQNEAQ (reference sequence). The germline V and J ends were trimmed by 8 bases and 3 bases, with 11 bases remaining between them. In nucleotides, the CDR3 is TGTGCCAGCTTGGCAACTATCTACAATGAGCAGTTCTTC. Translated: CASLATIYNEQFF.

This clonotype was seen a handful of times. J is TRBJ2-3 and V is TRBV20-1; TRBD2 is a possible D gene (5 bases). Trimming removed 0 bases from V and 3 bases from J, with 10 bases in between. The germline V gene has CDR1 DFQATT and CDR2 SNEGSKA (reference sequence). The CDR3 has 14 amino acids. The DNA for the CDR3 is TGCAGTGCTAGAGATCCGGTAGCGACAGATACGCAGTATTTT. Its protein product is CSARDPVATDTQYF.

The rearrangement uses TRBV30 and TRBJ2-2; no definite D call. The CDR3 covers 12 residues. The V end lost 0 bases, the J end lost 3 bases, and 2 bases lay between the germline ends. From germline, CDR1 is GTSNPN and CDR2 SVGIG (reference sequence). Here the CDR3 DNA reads TGTGCCTGGAGTGTGGACACCGGGGAGCTGTTTTTT. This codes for CAWSVDTGELFF.

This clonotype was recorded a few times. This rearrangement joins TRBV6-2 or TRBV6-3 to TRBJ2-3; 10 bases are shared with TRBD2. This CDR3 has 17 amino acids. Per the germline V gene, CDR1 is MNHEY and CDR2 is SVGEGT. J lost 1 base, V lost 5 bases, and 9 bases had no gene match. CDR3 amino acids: CASSPHQGLAGTDTQYF. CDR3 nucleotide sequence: TGTGCCAGCAGTCCCCACCAAGGACTAGCGGGCACAGATACGCAGTATTTT.

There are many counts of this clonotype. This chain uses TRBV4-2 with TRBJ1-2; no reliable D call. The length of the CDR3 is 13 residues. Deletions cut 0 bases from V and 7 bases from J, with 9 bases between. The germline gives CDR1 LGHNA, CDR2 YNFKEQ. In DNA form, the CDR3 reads TGTGCCAGCAGCCAAGAACAACCGGCTGGCTACACCTTC. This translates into CASSQEQPAGYTF.

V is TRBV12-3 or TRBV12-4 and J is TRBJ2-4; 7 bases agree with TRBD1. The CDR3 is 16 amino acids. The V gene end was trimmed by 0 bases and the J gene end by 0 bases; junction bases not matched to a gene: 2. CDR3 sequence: CASSLAGQRAKNIQYF. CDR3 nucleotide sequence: TGTGCCAGCAGTTTAGCGGGACAGAGAGCCAAAAACATTCAGTACTTC.

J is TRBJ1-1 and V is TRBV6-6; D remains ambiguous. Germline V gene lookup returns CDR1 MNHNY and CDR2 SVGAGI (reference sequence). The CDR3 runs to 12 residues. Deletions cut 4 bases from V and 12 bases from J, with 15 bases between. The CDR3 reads CASSSTRELPFF. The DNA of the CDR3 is TGTGCCAGCAGTTCCACTAGGGAGCTGCCTTTCTTT.

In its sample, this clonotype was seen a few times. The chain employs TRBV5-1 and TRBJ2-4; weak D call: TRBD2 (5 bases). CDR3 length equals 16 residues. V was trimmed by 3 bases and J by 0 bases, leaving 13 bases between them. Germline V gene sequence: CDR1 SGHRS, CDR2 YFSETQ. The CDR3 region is CASSSGERLAKNIQYF. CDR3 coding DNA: TGCGCCAGCAGCTCCGGGGAGCGGTTAGCCAAAAACATTCAGTACTTC.

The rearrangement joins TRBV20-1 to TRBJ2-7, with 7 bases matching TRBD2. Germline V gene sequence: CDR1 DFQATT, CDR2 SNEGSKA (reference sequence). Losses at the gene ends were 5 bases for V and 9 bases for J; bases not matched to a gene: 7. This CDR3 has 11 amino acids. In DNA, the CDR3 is TGCAGTGCTCGAACCGGGACTACGCAGTACTTC. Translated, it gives CSARTGTTQYF.

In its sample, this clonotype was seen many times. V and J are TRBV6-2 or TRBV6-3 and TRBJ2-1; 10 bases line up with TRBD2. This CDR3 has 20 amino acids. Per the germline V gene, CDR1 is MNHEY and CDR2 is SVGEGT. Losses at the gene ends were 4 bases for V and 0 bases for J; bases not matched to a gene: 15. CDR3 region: CASSLEYDGLAASSYNEQFF. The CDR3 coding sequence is TGTGCCAGCAGTTTAGAGTACGATGGACTAGCGGCGAGCTCCTACAATGAGCAGTTCTTC.

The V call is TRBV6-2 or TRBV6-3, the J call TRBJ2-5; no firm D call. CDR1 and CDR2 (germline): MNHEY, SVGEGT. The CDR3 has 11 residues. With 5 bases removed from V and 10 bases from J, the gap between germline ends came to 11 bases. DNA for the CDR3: TGTGCCAGCAGTCCCATGAGCAACCAGTACTTC. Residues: CASSPMSNQYF.

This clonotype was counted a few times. The CDR3 protein is CASSPLPTSSYEQYF. CDR3 DNA sequence: TGTGCCAGCAGTCCCCTCCCCACCAGCTCCTACGAGCAGTACTTC. The V gene is TRBV7-2, the J gene TRBJ2-7, with D unresolved. CDR3 length: 15 residues. Trimming stripped 6 bases from V and 0 bases from J, with 15 bases between. CDR1 is SGHTA and CDR2 is FQGNSA in the germline V gene.

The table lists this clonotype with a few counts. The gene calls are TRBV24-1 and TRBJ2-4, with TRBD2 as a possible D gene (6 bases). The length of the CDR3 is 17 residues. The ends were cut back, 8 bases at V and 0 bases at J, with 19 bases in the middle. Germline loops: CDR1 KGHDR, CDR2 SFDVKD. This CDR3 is CATNLRGGVLAKNIQYF. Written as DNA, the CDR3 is TGTGCCACCAATCTAAGGGGAGGAGTTCTAGCCAAAAACATTCAGTACTTC.

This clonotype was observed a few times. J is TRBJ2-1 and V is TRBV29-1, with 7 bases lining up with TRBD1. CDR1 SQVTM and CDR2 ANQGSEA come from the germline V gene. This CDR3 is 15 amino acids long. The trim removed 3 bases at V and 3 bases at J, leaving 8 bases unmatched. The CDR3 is CSVELRTGVYNEQFF. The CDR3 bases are TGCAGCGTTGAGCTCCGGACAGGAGTCTACAATGAGCAGTTCTTC.

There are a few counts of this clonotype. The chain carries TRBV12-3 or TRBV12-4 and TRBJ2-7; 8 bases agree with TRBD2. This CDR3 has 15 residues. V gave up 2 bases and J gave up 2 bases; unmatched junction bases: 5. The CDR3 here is CASSLWAGGTYEQYF. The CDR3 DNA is TGTGCCAGCAGTTTATGGGCGGGAGGCACCTACGAGCAGTACTTC.

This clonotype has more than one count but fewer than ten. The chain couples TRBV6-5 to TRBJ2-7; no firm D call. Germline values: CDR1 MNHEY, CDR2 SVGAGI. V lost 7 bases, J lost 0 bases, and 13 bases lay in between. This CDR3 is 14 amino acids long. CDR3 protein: CASTAKFLSYEQYF. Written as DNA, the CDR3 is TGTGCCAGCACTGCAAAGTTCCTCTCCTACGAGCAGTACTTC.

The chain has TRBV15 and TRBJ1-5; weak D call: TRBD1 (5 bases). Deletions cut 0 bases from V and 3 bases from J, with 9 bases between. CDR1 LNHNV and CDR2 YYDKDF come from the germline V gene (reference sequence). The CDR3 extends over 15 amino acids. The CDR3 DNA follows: TGTGCCACCAGCAGAGAAGGGGCCTTCAATCAGCCCCAGCATTTT. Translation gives CATSREGAFNQPQHF.

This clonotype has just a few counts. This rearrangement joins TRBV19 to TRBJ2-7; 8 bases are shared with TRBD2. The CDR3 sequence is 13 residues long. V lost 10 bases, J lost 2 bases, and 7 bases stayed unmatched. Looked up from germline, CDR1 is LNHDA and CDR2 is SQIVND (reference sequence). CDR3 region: CATSFGRAYEQYF. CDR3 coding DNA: TGTGCCACCTCCTTCGGGAGGGCCTACGAGCAGTACTTC.

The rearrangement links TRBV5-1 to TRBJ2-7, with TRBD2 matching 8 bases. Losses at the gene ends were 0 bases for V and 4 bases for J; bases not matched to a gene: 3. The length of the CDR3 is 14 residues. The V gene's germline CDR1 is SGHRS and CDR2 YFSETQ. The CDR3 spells CASSLETSVYEQYF. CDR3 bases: TGCGCCAGCAGCTTGGAGACTAGCGTTTACGAGCAGTACTTC.

In nucleotides, the CDR3 is TGTGCCAGCAGTTACTCGGGGGAGAATCAGCCCCAGCATTTT. Encoded protein: CASSYSGENQPQHF. The chain is built from TRBV6-2 or TRBV6-3 and TRBJ1-5, with D maybe TRBD1 (5 bases). The V end lost 0 bases, the J end lost 4 bases, and 7 bases lay between the germline ends. The CDR3 spans 14 residues. CDR1 is MNHEY and CDR2 is SVGEGT in the germline V gene.

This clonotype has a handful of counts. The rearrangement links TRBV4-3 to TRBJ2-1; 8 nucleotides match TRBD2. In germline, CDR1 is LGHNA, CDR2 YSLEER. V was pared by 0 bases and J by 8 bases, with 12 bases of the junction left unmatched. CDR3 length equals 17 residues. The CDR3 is CASSQDLSRIAGYEQFF. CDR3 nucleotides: TGCGCCAGCAGCCAAGACTTATCCCGGATAGCGGGATATGAGCAGTTCTTC.

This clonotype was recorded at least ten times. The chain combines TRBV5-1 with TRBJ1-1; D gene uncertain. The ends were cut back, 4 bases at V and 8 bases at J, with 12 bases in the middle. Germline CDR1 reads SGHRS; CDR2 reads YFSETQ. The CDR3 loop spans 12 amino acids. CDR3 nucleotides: TGCGCCAGCAGCCTACAACCACCGGAAGCTTTCTTT. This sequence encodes CASSLQPPEAFF. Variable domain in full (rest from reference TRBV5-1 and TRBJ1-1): KAGVTQTPRYLIKTRGQQVTLSCSPISGHRSVSWYQQTPGQGLQFLFEYFSETQRNKGNFPGRFSGRQFSNSRSEMNVSTLELGDSALYLCASSLQPPEAFFGQGTRLTVV.

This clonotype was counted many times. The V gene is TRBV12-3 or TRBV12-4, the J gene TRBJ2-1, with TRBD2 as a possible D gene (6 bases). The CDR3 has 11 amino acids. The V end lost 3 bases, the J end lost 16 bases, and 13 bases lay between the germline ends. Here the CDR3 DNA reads TGTGCCAGCAGTTTGGGGGACTCTTCTTTCTTC. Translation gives CASSLGDSSFF.

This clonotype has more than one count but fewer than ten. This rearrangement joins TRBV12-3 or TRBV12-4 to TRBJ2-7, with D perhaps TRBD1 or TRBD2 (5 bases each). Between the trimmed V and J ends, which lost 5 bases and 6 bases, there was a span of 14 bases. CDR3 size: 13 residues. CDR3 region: CASSPSGTGEQYF. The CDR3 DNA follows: TGTGCCAGCAGTCCCTCGGGGACGGGCGAGCAGTACTTC.

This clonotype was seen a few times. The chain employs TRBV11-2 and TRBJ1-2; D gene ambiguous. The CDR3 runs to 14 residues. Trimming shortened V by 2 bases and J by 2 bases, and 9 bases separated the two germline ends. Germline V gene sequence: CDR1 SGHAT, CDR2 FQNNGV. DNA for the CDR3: TGTGCCAGCAGCTTAATGGGCGGAAACTATGGCTACACCTTC. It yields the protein CASSLMGGNYGYTF.

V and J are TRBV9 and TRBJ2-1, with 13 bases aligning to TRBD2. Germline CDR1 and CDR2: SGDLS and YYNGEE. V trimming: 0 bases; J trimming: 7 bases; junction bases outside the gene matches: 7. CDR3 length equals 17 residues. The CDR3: CASSVVQVGLAGNEQFF. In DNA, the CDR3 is TGTGCCAGCAGCGTAGTACAGGTGGGACTAGCGGGGAATGAGCAGTTCTTC.